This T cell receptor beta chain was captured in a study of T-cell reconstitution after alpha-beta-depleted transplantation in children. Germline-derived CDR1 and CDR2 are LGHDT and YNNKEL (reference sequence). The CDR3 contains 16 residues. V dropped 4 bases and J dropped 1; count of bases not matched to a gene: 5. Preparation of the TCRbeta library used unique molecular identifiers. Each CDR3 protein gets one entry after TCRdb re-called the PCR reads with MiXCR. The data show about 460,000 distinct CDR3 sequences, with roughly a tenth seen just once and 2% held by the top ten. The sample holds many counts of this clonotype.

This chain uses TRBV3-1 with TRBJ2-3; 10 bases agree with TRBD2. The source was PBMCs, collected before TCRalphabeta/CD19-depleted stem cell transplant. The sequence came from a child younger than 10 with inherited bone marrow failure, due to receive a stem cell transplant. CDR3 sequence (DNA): TGTGCCAGCAGCCCGACCGGGACTAGCGGCACAGATACGCAGTATTTT. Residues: CASSPTGTSGTDTQYF.